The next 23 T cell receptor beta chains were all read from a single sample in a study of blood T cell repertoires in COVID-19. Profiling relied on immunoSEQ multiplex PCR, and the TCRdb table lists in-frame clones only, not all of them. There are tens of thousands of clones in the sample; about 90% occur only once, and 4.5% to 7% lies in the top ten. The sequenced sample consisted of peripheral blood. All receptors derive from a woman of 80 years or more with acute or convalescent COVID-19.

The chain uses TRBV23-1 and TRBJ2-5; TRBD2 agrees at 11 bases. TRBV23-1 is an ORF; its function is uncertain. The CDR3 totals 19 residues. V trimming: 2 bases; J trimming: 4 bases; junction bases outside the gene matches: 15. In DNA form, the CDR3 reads TGCGCCAGCAGTCAAACCGAAAAGGGGCGACTAGCGGGGTCAGAGACCCAGTACTTC. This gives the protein CASSQTEKGRLAGSETQYF.

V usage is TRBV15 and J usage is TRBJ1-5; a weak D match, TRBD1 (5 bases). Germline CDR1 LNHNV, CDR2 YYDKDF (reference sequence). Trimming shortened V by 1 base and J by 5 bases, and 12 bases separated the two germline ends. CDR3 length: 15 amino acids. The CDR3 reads CATSRAGRGDQPQHF. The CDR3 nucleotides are TGTGCCACCAGCAGAGCCGGGAGGGGAGATCAGCCCCAGCATTTT. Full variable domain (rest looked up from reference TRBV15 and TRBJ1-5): DAMVIQNPRYQVTQFGKPVTLSCSQTLNHNVMYWYQQKSSQAPKLLFHYYDKDFNNEADTPDNFQSRRPNTSFCFLDIRSPGLGDTAMYLCATSRAGRGDQPQHFGDGTRLSIL.

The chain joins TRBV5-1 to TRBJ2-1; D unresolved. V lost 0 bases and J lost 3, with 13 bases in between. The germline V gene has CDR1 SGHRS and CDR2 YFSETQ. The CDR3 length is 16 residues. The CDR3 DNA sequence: TGCGCCAGCAGCTTGGCAGGCAGGCGTATCTACAATGAGCAGTTCTTC. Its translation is CASSLAGRRIYNEQFF.

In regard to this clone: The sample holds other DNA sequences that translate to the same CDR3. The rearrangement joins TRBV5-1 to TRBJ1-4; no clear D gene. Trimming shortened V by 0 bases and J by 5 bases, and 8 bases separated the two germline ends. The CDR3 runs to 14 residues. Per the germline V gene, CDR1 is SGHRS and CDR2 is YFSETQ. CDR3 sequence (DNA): TGCGCCAGCAGCTTGGGACAAGGAAATGAAAAACTGTTTTTT. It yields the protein CASSLGQGNEKLFF.

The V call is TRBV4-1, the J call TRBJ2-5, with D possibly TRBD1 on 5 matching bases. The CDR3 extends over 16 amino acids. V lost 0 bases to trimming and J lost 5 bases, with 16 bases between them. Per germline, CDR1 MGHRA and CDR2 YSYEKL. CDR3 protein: CASSQEFLRAAETQYF. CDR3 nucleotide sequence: TGCGCCAGCAGCCAAGAATTTCTCAGGGCAGCGGAGACCCAGTACTTC.

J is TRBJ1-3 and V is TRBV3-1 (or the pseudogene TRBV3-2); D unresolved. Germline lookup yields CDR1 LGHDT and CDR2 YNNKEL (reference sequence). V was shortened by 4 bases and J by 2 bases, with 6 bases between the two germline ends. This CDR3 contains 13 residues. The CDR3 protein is CASSPNAGNTIYF. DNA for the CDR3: TGTGCCAGCAGCCCAAATGCTGGAAACACCATATATTTT.

CDR3 DNA: TGTGCCAGCAGCCCCCGGGCCAGGGGAGACACTGAAGCTTTCTTT. Encoded protein: CASSPRARGDTEAFF. This chain connects TRBV7-2 to TRBJ1-1; D may be TRBD1 (6 bases). Germline-derived CDR1 and CDR2 are SGHTA and FQGNSA. Trimming pared 5 bases from V and 3 bases from J, leaving 16 bases between. This CDR3 is 15 amino acids long. The complete variable domain, with remaining parts taken from reference TRBV7-2 and TRBJ1-1, reads GAGVSQSPSNKVTEKGKDVELRCDPISGHTALYWYRQSLGQGLEFLIYFQGNSAPDKSGLPSDRFSAERTGGSVSTLTIQRTQQEDSAVYLCASSPRARGDTEAFFGQGTRLTVV.

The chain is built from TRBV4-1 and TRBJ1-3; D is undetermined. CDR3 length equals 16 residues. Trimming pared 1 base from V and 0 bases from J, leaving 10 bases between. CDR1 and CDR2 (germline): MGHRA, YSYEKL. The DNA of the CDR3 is TGCGCCAGCAGCCAAGGGTCCACTAGCTCTGGAAACACCATATATTTT. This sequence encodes CASSQGSTSSGNTIYF.

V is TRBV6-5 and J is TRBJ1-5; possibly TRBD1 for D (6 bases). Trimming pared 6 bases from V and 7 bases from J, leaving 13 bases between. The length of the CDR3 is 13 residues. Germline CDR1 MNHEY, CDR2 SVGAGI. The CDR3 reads CASSQGGGQPQHF. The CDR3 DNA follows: TGTGCCAGCAGCCAAGGGGGGGGGCAGCCCCAGCATTTT.

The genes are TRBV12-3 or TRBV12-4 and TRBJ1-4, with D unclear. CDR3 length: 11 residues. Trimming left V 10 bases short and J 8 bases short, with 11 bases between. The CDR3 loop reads CAIKEQEKLFF. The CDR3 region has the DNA TGTGCCATCAAGGAACAGGAAAAACTGTTTTTT.

CDR3 in amino acids: CASSPTGMNQPQHF. CDR3 DNA sequence: TGTGCCAGCAGCCCGACCGGGATGAATCAGCCCCAGCATTTT. The J gene is TRBJ1-5, the V gene TRBV6-2 or TRBV6-3; D not resolved. The germline V gene encodes CDR1 MNHEY and CDR2 SVGEGT. The CDR3 runs to 14 residues. V gave up 6 bases and J gave up 4 bases, with 13 bases separating them.

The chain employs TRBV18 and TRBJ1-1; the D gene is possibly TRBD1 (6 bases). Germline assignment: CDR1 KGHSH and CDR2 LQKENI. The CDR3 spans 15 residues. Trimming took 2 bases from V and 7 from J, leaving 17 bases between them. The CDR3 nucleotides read TGTGCCAGCTCACCAATGTCGGTCAGGGGCGGTGAAGCTTTCTTT. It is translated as CASSPMSVRGGEAFF.

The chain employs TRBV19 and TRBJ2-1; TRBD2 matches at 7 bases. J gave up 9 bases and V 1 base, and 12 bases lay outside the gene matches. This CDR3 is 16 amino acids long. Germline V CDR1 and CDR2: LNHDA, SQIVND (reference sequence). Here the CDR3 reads CASSIGPSGGRAEQFF. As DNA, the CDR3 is TGTGCCAGTAGTATAGGTCCTAGCGGTGGACGTGCTGAGCAGTTCTTC.

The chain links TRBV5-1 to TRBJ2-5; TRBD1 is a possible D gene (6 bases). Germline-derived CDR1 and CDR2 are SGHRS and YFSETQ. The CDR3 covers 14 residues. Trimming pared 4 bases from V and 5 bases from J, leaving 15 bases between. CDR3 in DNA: TGCGCCAGCAGCCTCGGGACCCAGGGGGAGACCCAGTACTTC. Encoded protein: CASSLGTQGETQYF. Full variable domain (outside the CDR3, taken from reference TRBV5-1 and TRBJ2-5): KAGVTQTPRYLIKTRGQQVTLSCSPISGHRSVSWYQQTPGQGLQFLFEYFSETQRNKGNFPGRFSGRQFSNSRSEMNVSTLELGDSALYLCASSLGTQGETQYFGPGTRLLVL.

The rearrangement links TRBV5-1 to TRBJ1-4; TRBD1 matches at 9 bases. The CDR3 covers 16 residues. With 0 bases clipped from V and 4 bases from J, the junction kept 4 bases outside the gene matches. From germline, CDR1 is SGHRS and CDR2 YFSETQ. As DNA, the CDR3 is TGCGCCAGCAGCTTGGGCGGACAGGGGTATAATGAAAAACTGTTTTTT. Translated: CASSLGGQGYNEKLFF.

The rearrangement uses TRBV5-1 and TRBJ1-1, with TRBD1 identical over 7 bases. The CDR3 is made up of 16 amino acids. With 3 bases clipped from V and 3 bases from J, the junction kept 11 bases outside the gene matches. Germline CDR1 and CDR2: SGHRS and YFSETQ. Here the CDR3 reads CASSSTTGALYTEAFF. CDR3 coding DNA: TGCGCCAGCAGCTCTACTACAGGGGCGCTGTACACTGAAGCTTTCTTT.

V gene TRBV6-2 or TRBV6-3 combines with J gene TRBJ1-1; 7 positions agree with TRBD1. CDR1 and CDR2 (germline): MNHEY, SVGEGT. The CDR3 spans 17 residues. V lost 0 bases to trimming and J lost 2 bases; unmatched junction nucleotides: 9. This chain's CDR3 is CASSYSALRGRNTEAFF. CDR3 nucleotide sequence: TGTGCCAGCAGTTACTCGGCCTTGAGGGGGCGAAACACTGAAGCTTTCTTT.

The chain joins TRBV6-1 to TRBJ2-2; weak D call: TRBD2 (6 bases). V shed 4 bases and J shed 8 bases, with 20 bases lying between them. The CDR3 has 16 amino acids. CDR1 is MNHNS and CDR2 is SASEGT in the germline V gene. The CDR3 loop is CASSGRIWDSGGELFF. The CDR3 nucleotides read TGTGCCAGCAGTGGCCGGATTTGGGACTCGGGAGGGGAGCTGTTTTTT.

The CDR3 sequence is CASSQAGGHSGNTIYF. The CDR3 DNA follows: TGCGCCAGCAGCCAAGCAGGGGGGCACTCTGGAAACACCATATATTTT. V is TRBV4-3 and J is TRBJ1-3; TRBD1 matches 7 bases. Trimming took 1 base from V and 0 from J; bases not matched to a gene: 3. This CDR3 has 16 residues. Germline CDR1 reads LGHNA; CDR2 reads YSLEER.

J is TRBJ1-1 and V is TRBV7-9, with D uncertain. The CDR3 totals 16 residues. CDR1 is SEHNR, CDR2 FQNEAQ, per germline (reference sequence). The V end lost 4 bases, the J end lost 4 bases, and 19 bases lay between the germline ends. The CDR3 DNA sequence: TGTGCCAGCAGCTCCTTGGGCGGGGTAGGGAGCACTGAAGCTTTCTTT. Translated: CASSSLGGVGSTEAFF.

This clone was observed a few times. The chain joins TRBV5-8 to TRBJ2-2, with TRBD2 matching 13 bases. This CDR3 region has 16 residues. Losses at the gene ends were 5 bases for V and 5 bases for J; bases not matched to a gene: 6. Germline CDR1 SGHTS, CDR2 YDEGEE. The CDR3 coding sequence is TGTGCCAGCAGTGGACTAGCGGGGGCCCGGACCGGGGAGCTGTTTTTT. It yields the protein CASSGLAGARTGELFF.

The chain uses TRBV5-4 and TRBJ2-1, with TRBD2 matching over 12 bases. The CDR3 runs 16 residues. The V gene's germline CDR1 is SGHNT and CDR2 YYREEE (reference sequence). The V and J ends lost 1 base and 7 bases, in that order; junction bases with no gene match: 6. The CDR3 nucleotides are TGTGCCAGCAGCTTGAGGACTAGCGGGACCGCTAATGAGCAGTTCTTC. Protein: CASSLRTSGTANEQFF.

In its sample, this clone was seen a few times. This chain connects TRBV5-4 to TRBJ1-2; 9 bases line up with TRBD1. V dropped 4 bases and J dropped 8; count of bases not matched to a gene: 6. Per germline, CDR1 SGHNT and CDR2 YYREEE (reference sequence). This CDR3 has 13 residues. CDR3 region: CASSTWTGEGYTF. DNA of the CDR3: TGTGCCAGCAGCACTTGGACAGGGGAGGGCTACACCTTC.